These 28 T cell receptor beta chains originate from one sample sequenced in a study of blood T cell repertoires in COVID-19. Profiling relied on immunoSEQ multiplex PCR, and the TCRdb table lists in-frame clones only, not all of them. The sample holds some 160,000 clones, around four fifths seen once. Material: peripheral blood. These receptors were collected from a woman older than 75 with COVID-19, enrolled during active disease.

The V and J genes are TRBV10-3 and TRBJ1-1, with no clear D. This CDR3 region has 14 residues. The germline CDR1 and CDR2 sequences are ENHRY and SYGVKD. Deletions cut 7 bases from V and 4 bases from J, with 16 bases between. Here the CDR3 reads CAITLTAGSTEAFF. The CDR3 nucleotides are TGTGCCATCACCTTGACGGCGGGGAGCACTGAAGCTTTCTTT.

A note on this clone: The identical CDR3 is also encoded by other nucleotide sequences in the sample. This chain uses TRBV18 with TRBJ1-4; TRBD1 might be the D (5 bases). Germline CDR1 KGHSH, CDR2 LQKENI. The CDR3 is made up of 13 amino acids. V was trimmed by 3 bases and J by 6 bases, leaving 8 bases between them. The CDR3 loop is CASSPSRDEKLFF. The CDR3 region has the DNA TGTGCCAGCTCACCTTCCAGGGATGAAAAACTGTTTTTT. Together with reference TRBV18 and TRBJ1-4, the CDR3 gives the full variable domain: NAGVMQNPRHLVRRRGQEARLRCSPMKGHSHVYWYRQLPEEGLKFMVYLQKENIIDESGMPKERFSAEFPKEGPSILRIQQVVRGDSAAYFCASSPSRDEKLFFGSGTQLSVL.

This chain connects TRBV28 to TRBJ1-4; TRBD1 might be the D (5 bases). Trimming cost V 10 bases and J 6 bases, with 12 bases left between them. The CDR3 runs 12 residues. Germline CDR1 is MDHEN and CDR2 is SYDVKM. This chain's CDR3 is CAILGAHEKLFF. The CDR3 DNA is TGTGCCATCCTAGGGGCCCATGAAAAACTGTTTTTT.

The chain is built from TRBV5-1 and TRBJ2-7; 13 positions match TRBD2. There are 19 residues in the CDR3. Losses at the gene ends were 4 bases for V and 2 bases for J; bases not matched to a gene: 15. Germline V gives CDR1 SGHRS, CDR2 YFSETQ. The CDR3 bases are TGCGCCAGCAGCAGGGGACAGGGGGGACTAGCGGGATCAACCTACGAGCAGTACTTC. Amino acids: CASSRGQGGLAGSTYEQYF.

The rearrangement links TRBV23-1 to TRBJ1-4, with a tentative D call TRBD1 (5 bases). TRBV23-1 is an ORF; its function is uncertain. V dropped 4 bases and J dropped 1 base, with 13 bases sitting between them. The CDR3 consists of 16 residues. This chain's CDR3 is CASSRQGGGTNEKLFF. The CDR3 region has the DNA TGCGCCAGCAGTCGGCAGGGCGGGGGAACTAATGAAAAACTGTTTTTT.

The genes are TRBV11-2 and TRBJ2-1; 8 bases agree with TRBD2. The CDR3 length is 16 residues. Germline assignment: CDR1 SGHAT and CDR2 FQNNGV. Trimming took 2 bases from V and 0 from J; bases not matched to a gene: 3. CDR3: CASSLRRGVSYNEQFF. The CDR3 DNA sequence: TGTGCCAGCAGCTTACGGCGGGGGGTCTCCTACAATGAGCAGTTCTTC.

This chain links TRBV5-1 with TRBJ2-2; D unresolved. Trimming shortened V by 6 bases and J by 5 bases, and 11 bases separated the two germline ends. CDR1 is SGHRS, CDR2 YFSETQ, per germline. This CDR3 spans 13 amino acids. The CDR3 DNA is TGCGCCAGCATGAGTGCACGGACCGGGGAGCTGTTTTTT. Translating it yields CASMSARTGELFF.

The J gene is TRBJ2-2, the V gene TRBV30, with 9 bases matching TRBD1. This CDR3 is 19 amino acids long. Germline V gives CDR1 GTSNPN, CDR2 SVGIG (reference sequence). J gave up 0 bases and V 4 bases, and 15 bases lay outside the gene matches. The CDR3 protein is CAWTLRDRVRHSNTGELFF. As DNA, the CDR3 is TGTGCCTGGACACTCCGGGACAGGGTTAGACATTCGAACACCGGGGAGCTGTTTTTT.

CDR3 sequence (DNA): TGTGCCAGCACCCTCAGGACTGATTCACCCCTCCACTTT. Translation: CASTLRTDSPLHF. The chain uses TRBV6-5 and TRBJ1-6, with D unclear. CDR3 length: 13 residues. Germline assignment: CDR1 MNHEY and CDR2 SVGAGI. V lost 7 bases and J lost 8, with 12 bases in between.

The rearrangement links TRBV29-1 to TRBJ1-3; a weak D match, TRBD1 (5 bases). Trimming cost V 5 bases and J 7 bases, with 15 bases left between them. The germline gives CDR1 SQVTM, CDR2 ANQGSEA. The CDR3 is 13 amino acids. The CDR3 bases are TGCAGCGTTTCCCAGGGAGGGTGGAACACCATATATTTT. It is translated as CSVSQGGWNTIYF.

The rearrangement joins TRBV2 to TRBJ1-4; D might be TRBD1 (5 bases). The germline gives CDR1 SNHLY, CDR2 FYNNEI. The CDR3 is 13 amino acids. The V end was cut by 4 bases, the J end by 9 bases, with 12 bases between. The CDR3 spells CASSVDIKKKLFF. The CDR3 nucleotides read TGTGCCAGCAGTGTGGACATTAAGAAAAAACTGTTTTTT.

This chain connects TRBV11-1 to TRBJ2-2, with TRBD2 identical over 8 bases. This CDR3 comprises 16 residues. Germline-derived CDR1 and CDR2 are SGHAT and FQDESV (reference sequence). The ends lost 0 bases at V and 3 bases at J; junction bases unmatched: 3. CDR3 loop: CASSLAPGGYTGELFF. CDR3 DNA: TGTGCCAGCAGCTTAGCGCCGGGAGGGTACACCGGGGAGCTGTTTTTT.

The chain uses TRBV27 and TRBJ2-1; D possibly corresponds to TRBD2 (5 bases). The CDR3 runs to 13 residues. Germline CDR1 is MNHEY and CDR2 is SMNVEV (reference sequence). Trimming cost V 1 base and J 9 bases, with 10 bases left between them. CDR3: CASSLWAGVEQFF. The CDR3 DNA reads TGTGCCAGCAGTTTATGGGCCGGGGTTGAGCAGTTCTTC.

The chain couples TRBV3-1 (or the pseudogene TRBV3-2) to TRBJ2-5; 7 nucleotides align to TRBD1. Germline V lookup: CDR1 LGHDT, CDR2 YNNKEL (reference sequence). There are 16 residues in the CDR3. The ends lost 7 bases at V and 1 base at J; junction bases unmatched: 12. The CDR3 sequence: CASNSNYRGTQETQYF. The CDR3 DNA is TGTGCCAGCAACTCTAACTACAGGGGAACCCAAGAGACCCAGTACTTC.

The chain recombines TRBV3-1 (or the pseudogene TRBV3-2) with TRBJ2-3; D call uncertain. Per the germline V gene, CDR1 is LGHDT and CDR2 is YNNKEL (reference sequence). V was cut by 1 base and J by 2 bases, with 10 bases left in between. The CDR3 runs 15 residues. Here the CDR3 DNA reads TGTGCCAGCAGCCAAGGCGACTCGGTCACAGATACGCAGTATTTT. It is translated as CASSQGDSVTDTQYF.

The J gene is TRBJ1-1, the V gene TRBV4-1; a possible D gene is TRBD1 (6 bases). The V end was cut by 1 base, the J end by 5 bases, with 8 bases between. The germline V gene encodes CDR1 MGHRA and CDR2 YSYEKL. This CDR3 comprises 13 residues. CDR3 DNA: TGCGCCAGCAGCCAAGCAGGGGTTACTGAAGCTTTCTTT. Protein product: CASSQAGVTEAFF.

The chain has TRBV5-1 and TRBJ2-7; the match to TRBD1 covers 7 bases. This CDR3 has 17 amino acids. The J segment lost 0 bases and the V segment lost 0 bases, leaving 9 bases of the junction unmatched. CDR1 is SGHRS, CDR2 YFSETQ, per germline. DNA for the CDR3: TGCGCCAGCAGCTTGGAGTCCCCGGGACAGAGCTCCTACGAGCAGTACTTC. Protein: CASSLESPGQSSYEQYF.

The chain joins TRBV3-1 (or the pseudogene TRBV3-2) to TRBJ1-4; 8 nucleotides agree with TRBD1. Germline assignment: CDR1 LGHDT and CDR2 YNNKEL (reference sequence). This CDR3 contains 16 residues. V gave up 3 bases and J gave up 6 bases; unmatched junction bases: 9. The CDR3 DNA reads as TGTGCCAGCAGCCAGAGAGGACAGGGTCGTTATGAAAAACTGTTTTTT. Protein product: CASSQRGQGRYEKLFF.

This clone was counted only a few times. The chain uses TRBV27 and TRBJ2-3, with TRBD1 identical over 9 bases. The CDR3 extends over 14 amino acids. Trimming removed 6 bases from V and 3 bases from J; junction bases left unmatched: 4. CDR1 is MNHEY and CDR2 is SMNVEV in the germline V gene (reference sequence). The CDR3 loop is CASRDRGMTDTQYF. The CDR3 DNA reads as TGTGCCAGCAGAGACAGGGGGATGACAGATACGCAGTATTTT.

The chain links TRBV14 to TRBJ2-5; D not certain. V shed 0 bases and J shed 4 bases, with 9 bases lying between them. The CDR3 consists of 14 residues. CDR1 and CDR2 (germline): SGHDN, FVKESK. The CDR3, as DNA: TGTGCCAGCAGCCAAGATGGCGGTGGAGAGACCCAGTACTTC. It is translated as CASSQDGGGETQYF. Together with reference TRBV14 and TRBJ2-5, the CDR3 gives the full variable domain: EAGVTQFPSHSVIEKGQTVTLRCDPISGHDNLYWYRRVMGKEIKFLLHFVKESKQDESGMPNNRFLAERTGGTYSTLKVQPAELEDSGVYFCASSQDGGGETQYFGPGTRLLVL.

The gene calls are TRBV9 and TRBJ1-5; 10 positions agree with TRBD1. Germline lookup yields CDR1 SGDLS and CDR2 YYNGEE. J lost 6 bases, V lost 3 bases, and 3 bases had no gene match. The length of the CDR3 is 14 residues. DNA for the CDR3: TGTGCCAGCAGCGCGACAGGGGGCCGTCAGCCCCAGCATTTT. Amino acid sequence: CASSATGGRQPQHF.

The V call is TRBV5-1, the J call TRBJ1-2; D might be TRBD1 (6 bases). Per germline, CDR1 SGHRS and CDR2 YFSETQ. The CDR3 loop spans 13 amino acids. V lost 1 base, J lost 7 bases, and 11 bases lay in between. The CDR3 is CASSLPGEGGYTF. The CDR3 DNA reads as TGCGCCAGCAGCTTGCCAGGGGAGGGTGGCTACACCTTC.

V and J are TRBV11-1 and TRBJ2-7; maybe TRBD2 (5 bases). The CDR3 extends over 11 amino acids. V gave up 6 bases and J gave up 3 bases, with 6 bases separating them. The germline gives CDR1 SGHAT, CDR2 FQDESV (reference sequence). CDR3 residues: CASRGSYEQYF. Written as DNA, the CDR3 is TGTGCCAGCAGGGGGAGCTACGAGCAGTACTTC. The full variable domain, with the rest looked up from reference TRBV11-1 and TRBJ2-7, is EAEVAQSPRYKITEKSQAVAFWCDPISGHATLYWYRQILGQGPELLVQFQDESVVDDSQLPKDRFSAERLKGVDSTLKIQPAELGDSAMYLCASRGSYEQYFGPGTRLTVT.

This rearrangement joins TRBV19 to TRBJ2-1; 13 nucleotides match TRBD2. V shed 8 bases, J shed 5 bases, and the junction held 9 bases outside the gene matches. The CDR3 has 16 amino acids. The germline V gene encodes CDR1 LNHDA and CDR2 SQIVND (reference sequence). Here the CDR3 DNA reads TGTGCCAGTTCAAACACCGGGACTAGCGGGAACAATGAGCAGTTCTTC. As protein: CASSNTGTSGNNEQFF.

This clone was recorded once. The CDR3 coding sequence is TGTGCCAGCAGCGGGACAGTGAATTCACCCCTCCACTTT. This sequence encodes CASSGTVNSPLHF. This sequence joins TRBV2 and TRBJ1-6, with TRBD1 matching 7 bases. The CDR3 length is 13 residues. From germline, CDR1 is SNHLY and CDR2 FYNNEI. J gave up 7 bases and V 6 bases, and 3 bases lay outside the gene matches.

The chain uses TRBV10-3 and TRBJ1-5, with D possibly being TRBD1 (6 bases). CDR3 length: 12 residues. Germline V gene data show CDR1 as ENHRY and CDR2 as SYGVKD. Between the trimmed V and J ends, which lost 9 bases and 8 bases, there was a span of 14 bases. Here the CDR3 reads CAIWEQGEPQHF. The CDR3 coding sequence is TGTGCCATTTGGGAACAGGGCGAGCCCCAGCATTTT.

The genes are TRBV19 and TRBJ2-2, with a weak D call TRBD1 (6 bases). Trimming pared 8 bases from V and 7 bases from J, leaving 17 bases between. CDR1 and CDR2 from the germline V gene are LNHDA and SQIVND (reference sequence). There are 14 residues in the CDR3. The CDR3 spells CASLQGELGGELFF. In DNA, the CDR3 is TGTGCCAGTCTACAGGGCGAGCTTGGCGGGGAGCTGTTTTTT.

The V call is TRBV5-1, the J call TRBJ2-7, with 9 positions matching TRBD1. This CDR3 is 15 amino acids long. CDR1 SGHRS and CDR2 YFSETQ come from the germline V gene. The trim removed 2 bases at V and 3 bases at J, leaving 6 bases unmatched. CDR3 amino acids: CASSFRTGVSYEQYF. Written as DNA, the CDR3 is TGCGCCAGCAGCTTTCGGACAGGGGTGAGCTACGAGCAGTACTTC. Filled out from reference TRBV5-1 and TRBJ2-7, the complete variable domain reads KAGVTQTPRYLIKTRGQQVTLSCSPISGHRSVSWYQQTPGQGLQFLFEYFSETQRNKGNFPGRFSGRQFSNSRSEMNVSTLELGDSALYLCASSFRTGVSYEQYFGPGTRLTVT.